The rows below give T cell receptor beta chains drawn from one sample of a study of cytomegalovirus exposure and HLA in healthy donors. Sequencing was performed with immunoSEQ multiplex PCR; in TCRdb, only in-frame clones are kept and a portion is missing. The sample contains 160,000 or so clones, over 80% of which appear only once. Sequencing was performed on PBMCs. Receptor source: a young woman in good health and CMV-seronegative. CDR3s include the opening cysteine and the closing phenylalanine or tryptophan. The D gene is left open where the match is weak.

>TRBD1|TRBV5-1|TRBJ1-2
TGCGCCAGCAGCTCTGGACAGGGCAGGACCTATGGCTACACCTTC
CASSSGQGRTYGYTF
>.|TRBV29-1|TRBJ1-1
TGCAGCGTTTGTGACAGCGAAGCTTTCTTT
CSVCDSEAFF
>TRBD1|TRBV19|TRBJ1-3
TGTGCCAGTAGGACAGGGGACTCTGGAAACACCATATATTTT
CASRTGDSGNTIYF
>TRBD2|TRBV5-1|TRBJ2-1
TGCGCCAGCAACCGCGGGGGGGCCTTTGGGAATGAGCAGTTCTTC
CASNRGGAFGNEQFF
>TRBD1|TRBV25-1|TRBJ2-7
TGTGCCAGCAGAAGACGGGACAGGACGCCTAGCGAGCAGTACTTC
CASRRRDRTPSEQYF
>.|TRBV5-8|TRBJ1-4
TGTGCCAGCAGCTTGGCCCGAGGAACAACAACTAATGAAAAACTGTTTTTT
CASSLARGTTTNEKLFF
>.|TRBV5-1|TRBJ2-3
TGCGCCAGCAGTTCTGGGCAGTACACAGATACGCAGTATTTT
CASSSGQYTDTQYF
>TRBD2|TRBV27|TRBJ2-3
TGTGCCAGCAGTTTACGCGCGAGGACTAGCAGAGGGGATACGCAGTATTTT
CASSLRARTSRGDTQYF
>.|TRBV9|TRBJ1-1
TGTGCCAGCAGCCCCGAGGGAATTCATGAAGCTTTCTTT
CASSPEGIHEAFF
>.|TRBV2|TRBJ1-1
TGTGCCAGCAAGGCAGACATAAGGAACACTGAAGCTTTCTTT
CASKADIRNTEAFF
>.|TRBV28|TRBJ2-7
TGTGCCAGCAGCCCCTATGGAGGGGGGGCCTACGAGCAGTACTTC
CASSPYGGGAYEQYF
>TRBD1|TRBV5-4|TRBJ2-5
TGTGCCAGCAGCGTGGGACAGGCTAAAGAGACCCAGTACTTC
CASSVGQAKETQYF
>TRBD2|TRBV5-1|TRBJ2-1
TGCGCCAGCAGCTCCTCAGGAGCGGGGCTATACAATGAGCAGTTCTTC
CASSSSGAGLYNEQFF